These T cell receptor beta chains were read from a single sample in a study of shared clonotypes between healthy human individuals. TCRdb's table, derived via immunoSEQ multiplex PCR, lists solely in-frame clones and lacks some. Among 2,500,000 or so clones listed, 85% to 95% were seen once. The sequenced material came from naive CD4+ T cells from PBMCs. These receptors originate from a young man in good health. Some clones in this sample may be carry-over from other donors' samples. The CDR3 runs from the conserved cysteine through the conserved F or W. Fields, in order: CDR3 protein, J gene, V gene.

cdr3_aa: CAWSRGSGSTDTQYF
j_call: TRBJ2-3
v_call: TRBV30

cdr3_aa: CASSPQAGATEAFF
j_call: TRBJ1-1
v_call: TRBV4-2

cdr3_aa: CAWRPSGTAHTEAFF
j_call: TRBJ1-1
v_call: TRBV30

cdr3_aa: CASSQHQGPPYNEQFF
j_call: TRBJ2-1
v_call: TRBV4-2

cdr3_aa: CATSSDPTNEKLFF
j_call: TRBJ1-4
v_call: TRBV15

cdr3_aa: CASSLPGFYGYTF
j_call: TRBJ1-2
v_call: TRBV27

cdr3_aa: CASSLSPLSAVTYGYTF
j_call: TRBJ1-2
v_call: TRBV28

cdr3_aa: CASRKTGTANTEAFF
j_call: TRBJ1-1
v_call: TRBV6-5

cdr3_aa: CATSRMGGHYGYTF
j_call: TRBJ1-2
v_call: TRBV15

cdr3_aa: CASTREGLSYNEQFF
j_call: TRBJ2-1
v_call: TRBV6-1

cdr3_aa: CASSRKAGNTIYF
j_call: TRBJ1-3
v_call: TRBV27

cdr3_aa: CASSATTTNTGELFF
j_call: TRBJ2-2
v_call: TRBV9

cdr3_aa: CASVAGTSYEQYF
j_call: TRBJ2-7
v_call: TRBV2

cdr3_aa: CASTLTGSNIQYF
j_call: TRBJ2-4
v_call: TRBV6-1

cdr3_aa: CASTAGGTDTQYF
j_call: TRBJ2-3
v_call: TRBV10-2

cdr3_aa: CAITRGFGGTGELFF
j_call: TRBJ2-2
v_call: TRBV6-1

cdr3_aa: CASSPQETEAFF
j_call: TRBJ1-1
v_call: TRBV18

cdr3_aa: CASSETSGRQFF
j_call: TRBJ2-1
v_call: TRBV6-5

cdr3_aa: CASSFYGPRRETQYF
j_call: TRBJ2-5
v_call: TRBV27

cdr3_aa: CSVLYRTRSYEQYF
j_call: TRBJ2-7
v_call: TRBV29-1

cdr3_aa: CAWSPRGRTEAFF
j_call: TRBJ1-1
v_call: TRBV30

cdr3_aa: CASSLGGTLNEQFF
j_call: TRBJ2-1
v_call: TRBV5-1

cdr3_aa: CASSHVAEAFF
j_call: TRBJ1-1
v_call: TRBV25-1

cdr3_aa: CASSYVGTGGYEQYF
j_call: TRBJ2-7
v_call: TRBV5-6

cdr3_aa: CSVAGHTGTSGQEQFF
j_call: TRBJ2-1
v_call: TRBV29-1

cdr3_aa: CAWSSGQGNSPLHF
j_call: TRBJ1-6
v_call: TRBV30

cdr3_aa: CAAGSTDTQYF
j_call: TRBJ2-3
v_call: TRBV7-9

cdr3_aa: CASRNRHQNTEAFF
j_call: TRBJ1-1
v_call: TRBV6-1

cdr3_aa: CSATGAGEQYF
j_call: TRBJ2-7
v_call: TRBV29-1

cdr3_aa: CASSFLARNTGELFF
j_call: TRBJ2-2
v_call: TRBV5-1

cdr3_aa: CASSLTSPGTLGQYF
j_call: TRBJ2-7
v_call: TRBV28

cdr3_aa: CASSLRAGGPEQFF
j_call: TRBJ2-1
v_call: TRBV7-3

cdr3_aa: CASSLAPDRDTDTQYF
j_call: TRBJ2-3
v_call: TRBV13

cdr3_aa: CASSQTDPAEQYF
j_call: TRBJ2-7
v_call: TRBV18

cdr3_aa: CAISKRQGSNGAGVTDTQYF
j_call: TRBJ2-3
v_call: TRBV10-3

cdr3_aa: CASSTSGRLYNEQFF
j_call: TRBJ2-1
v_call: TRBV2

cdr3_aa: CASSIDETRERGLFF
j_call: TRBJ1-4
v_call: TRBV19

cdr3_aa: CASRGPGETQYF
j_call: TRBJ2-5
v_call: TRBV2

cdr3_aa: CASSKGRRPYGYTF
j_call: TRBJ1-2
v_call: TRBV5-4

cdr3_aa: CASTPGGGKGLQPQHF
j_call: TRBJ1-5
v_call: TRBV28

cdr3_aa: CASSGEPGQVQETQYF
j_call: TRBJ2-5
v_call: TRBV28

cdr3_aa: CASSYSGGPSYNEQFF
j_call: TRBJ2-1
v_call: TRBV7-6

cdr3_aa: CASRYPGQGAHEQYF
j_call: TRBJ2-7
v_call: TRBV28

cdr3_aa: CASRGIPVQETQYF
j_call: TRBJ2-5
v_call: TRBV7-2

cdr3_aa: CASRFFTDTQYF
j_call: TRBJ2-3
v_call: TRBV28

cdr3_aa: CASSFSSTVPTQYF
j_call: TRBJ2-3
v_call: TRBV5-1

cdr3_aa: CASSRGTGGAGTEAFF
j_call: TRBJ1-1
v_call: TRBV5-1

cdr3_aa: CASSVAASTGELFF
j_call: TRBJ2-2
v_call: TRBV9

cdr3_aa: CASSPQAVIATGYTF
j_call: TRBJ1-2
v_call: TRBV18

cdr3_aa: CASSLVGGDYGYTF
j_call: TRBJ1-2
v_call: TRBV7-9

cdr3_aa: CAGGDRDYEQYF
j_call: TRBJ2-7
v_call: TRBV6-1

cdr3_aa: CASSSIRASGTGANVLTF
j_call: TRBJ2-6
v_call: TRBV7-9